The clone carrying this TCR beta chain turned up a few times. Its specificity is unknown. These data belong to a study of naive and memory T cell subsets. The study's findings and limits: Expression changes during T cell differentiation may affect RNA-based TCR counts.

Germline V gene data show CDR1 as GTSNPN and CDR2 as SVGIG (reference sequence). Deletions cut 0 bases from V and 10 bases from J, with 9 bases between. The CDR3 has 11 residues. Both TRBC1 and TRBC2 were covered by a beta constant-region primer of two equimolar oligonucleotides. The ligated cDNA underwent four PCR rounds using SP2 and nested alpha and beta constant-region primers. MiXCR, applied by TCRdb to the UMI-ligation and nested PCR reads, yields one record per CDR3 protein. Counted here are around 110,000 distinct CDR3 sequences, 35% to 45% occurring once; the ten biggest clones make up roughly 0.86%. Separate alpha and beta amplification began at the second PCR step. Cells stained for CD3, CD4, CD8, CD45RA, CD27 and viability were sorted into four CD45RA/CD27 subsets.

The sequencing input was central memory CD4+ T cells from blood. This chain uses TRBV30 with TRBJ1-1, with D perhaps matching TRBD1 (5 bases). The sequence was obtained from a human donor in good health. In nucleotides, the CDR3 is TGTGCCTGGAGTGTATCCGGGACAGCTTTCTTT. This sequence encodes CAWSVSGTAFF.